This entry features one T cell receptor (beta chain) sequence. Its antigen remains unidentified. Per-nucleotide qualities are absent, and no much larger clonotype sits a single base away. This sample stems from a study of shared T cell receptors in the human thymus (TCRdb year 2021). About the investigation overall: The study examined how self-reactive, shared T-cell receptor alpha chains are generated in the human thymus.

Libraries were made using the immunoSEQ multiplex PCR assay. TCRdb's version of the immuneACCESS table is confined to in-frame rearrangements and falls short of the full clone set. An unresolved V gene accounts for under half of the shortfall where checked; the remainder is of unknown origin. In all, the sample holds hundreds of thousands of clones, and approximately 88% of those were seen once. Around 0.01% of the sample is held by the ten biggest clonotypes. CDR1 and CDR2 are drawn from the germline V gene: MDHEN, SYDVKM. CDR3 length: 15 amino acids, cysteine to phenylalanine. The read is trimmed to its CDR3 DNA, 45 bases read in frame from base 1. Trimmed from V: 6 bases; trimmed from J: 4 bases; junction bases lacking a gene match: 11. In addition, the sample was reused for a study of human thymus T cells. That second report states: Donors were immunologically healthy infants undergoing open corrective cardiac surgery for congenital heart defects in Finland. The thymus tissue came from surgical resects taken out during corrective cardiac surgery. Biased V and J gene segment usage appeared to be present in both thymic and peripheral blood repertoires. Highly overlapping thymic TCR repertoires among unrelated individuals were reported in the related research. TCR alpha and beta repertoires from roughly eight infant thymus samples and four related peripheral blood samples were characterized in the study. The infant donors were about 6 to 244 days old, and the cohort included six or seven males and a couple of females. Thymocytes were freed from the tissue by mechanical means and kept at -70 degrees C as pellets of roughly 8.5-30 million cells. A QIAsymphony instrument was used to extract genomic DNA from the frozen cell pellets. TCRB and TCRAD loci were amplified from a standardized quantity of quality-controlled genomic DNA using the immunoSEQ multiplex PCR assay. The amplicons spanned the V(D)J region and were long enough to cover the CDR3 and allow V and J genes to be identified. Through the commercial immunoSEQ service, the amplicons were sequenced on an Illumina platform. Primer bias and sequencing errors were corrected as previously described, and TCRAD and TCRB definitions were based on the IMGT database. Analysis of the repertoires was done with immunoSEQ Analyzer 3.0 and VDJTools and included basic statistics, V/J segment usage, diversity estimates, rarefaction and pairwise overlap. To estimate diversity, the Chao1, ChaoE, Efron-Thisted, Shannon and inverse Simpson indices were applied, and diversity was also estimated on datasets down-sampled to the smallest sample. Repertoire overlap was assessed by strict matching of CDR3 nucleotide sequence, V gene and J gene, and clustering was done by Jaccard-based multidimensional scaling. On average, roughly 740,000 unique TCRB clonotypes were obtained from thymus samples, compared with approximately 80,000 from blood samples.

This TCR came from a boy under two years old with a congenital heart defect. Donor details come from another sample of the same person, matched by shared clones. The chain links TRBV28 with TRBJ1-2, with 7 middle bases fitting TRBD1. The specimen sequenced was thymocytes. The DNA reads as follows: TGTGCCAGCAGCCTAGGGGGCCAACCCCTCTATGGCTACACCTTC. This is translated as CASSLGGQPLYGYTF.